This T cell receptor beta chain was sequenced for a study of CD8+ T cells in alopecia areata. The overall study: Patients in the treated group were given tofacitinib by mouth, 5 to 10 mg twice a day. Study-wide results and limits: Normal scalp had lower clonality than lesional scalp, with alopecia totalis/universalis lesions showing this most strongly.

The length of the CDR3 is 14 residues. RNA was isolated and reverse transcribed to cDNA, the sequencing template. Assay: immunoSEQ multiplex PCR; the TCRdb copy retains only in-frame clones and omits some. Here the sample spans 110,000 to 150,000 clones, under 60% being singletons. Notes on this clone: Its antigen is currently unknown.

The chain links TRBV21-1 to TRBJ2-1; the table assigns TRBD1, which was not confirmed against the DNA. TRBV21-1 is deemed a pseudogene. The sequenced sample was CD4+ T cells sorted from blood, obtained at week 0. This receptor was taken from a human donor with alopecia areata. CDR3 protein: CASSYGQGENEQFF. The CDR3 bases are TGTGCCAGCAGCTACGGACAGGGGGAGAATGAGCAGTTCTTC.